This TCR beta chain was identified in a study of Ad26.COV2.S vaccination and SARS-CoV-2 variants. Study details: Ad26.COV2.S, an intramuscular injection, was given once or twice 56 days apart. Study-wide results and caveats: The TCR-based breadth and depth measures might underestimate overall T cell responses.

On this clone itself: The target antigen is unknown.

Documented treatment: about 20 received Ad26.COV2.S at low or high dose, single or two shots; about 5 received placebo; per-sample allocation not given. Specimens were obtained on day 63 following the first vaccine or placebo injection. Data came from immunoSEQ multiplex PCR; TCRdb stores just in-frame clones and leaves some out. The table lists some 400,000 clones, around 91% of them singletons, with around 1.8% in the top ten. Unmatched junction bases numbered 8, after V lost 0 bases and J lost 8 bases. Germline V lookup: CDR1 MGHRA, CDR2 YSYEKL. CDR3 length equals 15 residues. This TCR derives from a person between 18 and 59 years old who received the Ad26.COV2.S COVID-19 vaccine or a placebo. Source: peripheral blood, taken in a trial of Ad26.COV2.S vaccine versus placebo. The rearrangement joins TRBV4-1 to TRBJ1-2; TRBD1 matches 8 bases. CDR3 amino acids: CASSQELSGGQGYTF. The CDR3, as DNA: TGCGCCAGCAGCCAAGAACTATCAGGGGGCCAAGGCTACACCTTC.